A selection of T cell receptor beta chains follows, all from one sample in a study of T cells in Graves' hyperthyroidism and ophthalmopathy. MiXCR, run by TCRdb on the multiplex PCR reads, gives a single entry per CDR3 protein. Of more than 300,000 distinct CDR3 sequences listed, around 14% are singletons. The sample consisted of blood. These TCRs come from a woman in her fifties or sixties with Graves' hyperthyroidism. Each CDR3 is given with its conserved first and last residue. The D gene is left open where the match is weak. Not all rows give a size; the values are once, few, many and, for expanded clones, a class.

abundance: many
j_gene: TRBJ2-3
v_gene: TRBV24-1
d_gene: TRBD1
CDR3aa: CATSDLVTGQGSDTQYF
CDR3nt: TGTGCCACCAGTGATTTGGTTACAGGACAGGGGTCAGATACGCAGTATTTT

abundance: many
j_gene: TRBJ2-1
v_gene: TRBV14
d_gene: .
CDR3aa: CASSPWTLRGSYNEQFF
CDR3nt: TGTGCCAGCAGCCCTTGGACCCTCAGGGGTTCCTACAATGAGCAGTTCTTC

abundance: many
j_gene: TRBJ2-1
v_gene: TRBV20-1
d_gene: TRBD2
CDR3aa: CSASGGGWREGPWNEQFF
CDR3nt: TGCAGTGCTAGCGGGGGAGGGTGGCGGGAGGGCCCGTGGAATGAGCAGTTCTTC

abundance: many
j_gene: TRBJ2-7
v_gene: TRBV6-4
d_gene: .
CDR3aa: CASTGNPSYEQYF
CDR3nt: TGTGCCAGCACGGGCAACCCATCCTACGAGCAGTACTTC

abundance: many
j_gene: TRBJ1-4
v_gene: TRBV7-8
d_gene: .
CDR3aa: CASSPTAFRANEKLFF
CDR3nt: TGTGCCAGCAGCCCTACCGCCTTTAGGGCTAATGAAAAACTGTTTTTT

abundance: few
j_gene: TRBJ2-5
v_gene: TRBV9
d_gene: .
CDR3aa: CASSVGQPQETQYF
CDR3nt: TGTGCCAGCAGCGTAGGACAGCCTCAAGAGACCCAGTACTTC

abundance: .
j_gene: TRBJ2-3
v_gene: TRBV7-7
d_gene: .
CDR3aa: CASSPGPTRADTQYF
CDR3nt: TGTGCTAGCAGCCCGGGCCCCACTCGCGCAGATACGCAGTATTTT

abundance: many
j_gene: TRBJ1-1
v_gene: TRBV5-1
d_gene: .
CDR3aa: CASGTNGNTEAFF
CDR3nt: TGCGCCAGCGGGACTAACGGGAACACTGAAGCTTTCTTT

abundance: few
j_gene: TRBJ1-4
v_gene: TRBV25-1
d_gene: .
CDR3aa: CASLLAGYTNEKLFF
CDR3nt: TGTGCCAGCCTCTTGGCGGGGTATACTAATGAAAAACTGTTTTTT

abundance: many
j_gene: TRBJ2-1
v_gene: TRBV5-6
d_gene: TRBD1
CDR3aa: CASSSPTGGRESSYNEQFF
CDR3nt: TGTGCCAGCAGCTCGCCGACAGGGGGCAGAGAAAGCTCCTACAATGAGCAGTTCTTC

abundance: few
j_gene: TRBJ1-1
v_gene: TRBV7-2
d_gene: .
CDR3aa: CASSSPGWGSEAFF
CDR3nt: TGTGCCAGCAGCTCCCCGGGTTGGGGTTCTGAAGCTTTCTTT

abundance: .
j_gene: TRBJ2-5
v_gene: TRBV2
d_gene: TRBD1
CDR3aa: CASSETGAGETQYF
CDR3nt: TGTGCCAGCAGTGAAACAGGGGCTGGGGAGACCCAGTACTTC

abundance: .
j_gene: TRBJ2-4
v_gene: TRBV2
d_gene: .
CDR3aa: CASSAQGATENIQYF
CDR3nt: TGTGCCAGCAGTGCACAGGGAGCGACTGAAAACATTCAGTACTTC

abundance: .
j_gene: TRBJ1-2
v_gene: TRBV30
d_gene: TRBD1
CDR3aa: CAWGQGNYGYTF
CDR3nt: TGTGCCTGGGGACAGGGTAACTATGGCTACACCTTC

abundance: many
j_gene: TRBJ2-3
v_gene: TRBV30
d_gene: .
CDR3aa: CAWSRDSSTDTQYF
CDR3nt: TGTGCCTGGAGCAGAGACTCTAGCACAGATACGCAGTATTTT

abundance: many
j_gene: TRBJ2-5
v_gene: TRBV3-1
d_gene: .
CDR3aa: CASSLQAGSETQYF
CDR3nt: TGTGCCAGCAGTTTGCAGGCTGGGAGTGAGACCCAGTACTTC

abundance: many
j_gene: TRBJ2-3
v_gene: TRBV2
d_gene: TRBD2
CDR3aa: CASSGRDYASGLVSTDTQYF
CDR3nt: TGTGCCAGCAGTGGTCGGGATTACGCTAGCGGCCTAGTATCTACAGATACGCAGTATTTT

abundance: few
j_gene: TRBJ1-1
v_gene: TRBV5-5
d_gene: .
CDR3aa: CASSLDPNRVAFF
CDR3nt: TGTGCCAGCAGCTTGGACCCGAACAGGGTGGCTTTCTTT

abundance: few
j_gene: TRBJ2-7
v_gene: TRBV7-2
d_gene: TRBD2
CDR3aa: CASSFTSGGYEQYF
CDR3nt: TGTGCCAGCAGCTTCACTAGCGGGGGGTACGAGCAGTACTTC

abundance: many
j_gene: TRBJ2-1
v_gene: TRBV7-8
d_gene: TRBD2
CDR3aa: CASSLANLGPGAGTSRRSYNEQFF
CDR3nt: TGTGCCAGCAGCTTAGCGAATTTGGGTCCAGGGGCCGGGACTAGCCGCCGCTCCTACAATGAGCAGTTCTTC

abundance: many
j_gene: TRBJ2-5
v_gene: TRBV29-1
d_gene: TRBD1
CDR3aa: CSVERSWTGKEQETQYF
CDR3nt: TGCAGCGTTGAACGATCTTGGACAGGCAAGGAACAAGAGACCCAGTACTTC

abundance: many
j_gene: TRBJ2-2
v_gene: TRBV5-1
d_gene: TRBD2
CDR3aa: CASSLVTSGNTGELFF
CDR3nt: TGCGCCAGCAGCTTGGTGACTAGCGGGAACACCGGGGAGCTGTTTTTT

abundance: many
j_gene: TRBJ1-2
v_gene: TRBV6-1
d_gene: .
CDR3aa: CASSERTVYGYTF
CDR3nt: TGTGCCAGCAGTGAACGGACAGTCTATGGCTACACCTTC

abundance: once
j_gene: TRBJ2-7
v_gene: TRBV20-1
d_gene: .
CDR3aa: CSARGTKEGASEQYF
CDR3nt: TGCAGTGCTAGAGGGACCAAAGAGGGAGCCAGCGAGCAGTACTTC

abundance: many
j_gene: TRBJ2-3
v_gene: TRBV10-2
d_gene: .
CDR3aa: CASRDTQGVTDTQYF
CDR3nt: TGCGCCAGCAGGGATACACAGGGTGTAACAGATACGCAGTATTTT

abundance: .
j_gene: TRBJ2-1
v_gene: TRBV6-2/TRBV6-3
d_gene: TRBD2
CDR3aa: CASSLNGRSSSYNEQFF
CDR3nt: TGTGCCAGCAGTCTAAACGGGAGGTCGAGCTCCTACAATGAGCAGTTCTTC

abundance: few
j_gene: TRBJ2-2
v_gene: TRBV9
d_gene: .
CDR3aa: CASSLRPTGELFF
CDR3nt: TGTGCCAGCAGCTTAAGGCCCACCGGGGAGCTGTTTTTT